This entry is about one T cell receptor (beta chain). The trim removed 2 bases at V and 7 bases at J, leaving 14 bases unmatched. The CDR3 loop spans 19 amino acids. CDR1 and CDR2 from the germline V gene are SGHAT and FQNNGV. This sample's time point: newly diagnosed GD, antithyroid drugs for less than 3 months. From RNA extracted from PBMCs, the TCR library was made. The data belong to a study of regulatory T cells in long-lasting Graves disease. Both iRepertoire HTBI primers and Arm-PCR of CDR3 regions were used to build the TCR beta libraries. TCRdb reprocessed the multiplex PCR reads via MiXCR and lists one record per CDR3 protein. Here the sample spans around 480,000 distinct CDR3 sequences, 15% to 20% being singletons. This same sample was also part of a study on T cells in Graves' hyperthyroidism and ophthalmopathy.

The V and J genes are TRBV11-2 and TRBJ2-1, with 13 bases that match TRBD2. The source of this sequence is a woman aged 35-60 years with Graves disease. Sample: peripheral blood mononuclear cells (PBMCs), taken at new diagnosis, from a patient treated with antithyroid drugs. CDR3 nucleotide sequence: TGTGCCAGCAGCTTAACTACTAGCCCACTAGCGGGGGGGTTAAATGAGCAGTTCTTC. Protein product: CASSLTTSPLAGGLNEQFF. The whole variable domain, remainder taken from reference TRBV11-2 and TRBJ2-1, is EAGVAQSPRYKIIEKRQSVAFWCNPISGHATLYWYQQILGQGPKLLIQFQNNGVVDDSQLPKDRFSAERLKGVDSTLKIQPAKLEDSAVYLCASSLTTSPLAGGLNEQFFGPGTRLTVL.